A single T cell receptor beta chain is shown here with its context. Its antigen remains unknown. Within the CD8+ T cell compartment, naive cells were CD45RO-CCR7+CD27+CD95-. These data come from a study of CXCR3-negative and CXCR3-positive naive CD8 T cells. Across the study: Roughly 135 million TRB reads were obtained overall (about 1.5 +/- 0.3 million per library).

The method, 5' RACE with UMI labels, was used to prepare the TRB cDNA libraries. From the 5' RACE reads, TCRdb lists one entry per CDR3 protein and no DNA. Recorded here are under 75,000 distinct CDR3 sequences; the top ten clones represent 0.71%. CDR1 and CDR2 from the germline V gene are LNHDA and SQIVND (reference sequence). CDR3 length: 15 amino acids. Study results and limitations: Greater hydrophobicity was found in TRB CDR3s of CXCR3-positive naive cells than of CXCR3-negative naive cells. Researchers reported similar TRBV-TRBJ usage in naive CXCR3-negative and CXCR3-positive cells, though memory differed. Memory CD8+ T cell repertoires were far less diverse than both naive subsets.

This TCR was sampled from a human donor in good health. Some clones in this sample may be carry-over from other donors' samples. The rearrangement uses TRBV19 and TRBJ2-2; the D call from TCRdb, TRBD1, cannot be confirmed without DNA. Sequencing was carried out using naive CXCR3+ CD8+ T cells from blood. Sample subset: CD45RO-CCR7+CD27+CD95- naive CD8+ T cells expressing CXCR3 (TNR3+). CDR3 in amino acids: CASSIGTLNTGELFF.